Presented here are 19 T cell receptor beta chains from one specimen sequenced in a study of control samples from healthy donors and cancer patients. The data were produced by immunoSEQ multiplex PCR, yet TCRdb's version contains in-frame clones alone and is incomplete. The data show roughly 120,000 clones, roughly 90% seen once. Sequences were obtained from PBMCs. Source of these receptors: a woman between 55 and 75 years old with lung cancer.

The rearrangement uses TRBV3-1 (or the pseudogene TRBV3-2) and TRBJ1-1; D is unresolved. CDR1 LGHDT and CDR2 YNNKEL come from the germline V gene (reference sequence). Between the trimmed V and J ends, which lost 1 base and 5 bases, there was a span of 17 bases. The CDR3 has 16 residues. CDR3 DNA: TGTGCCAGCAGCCAAGTCCTCCTCGGGCAGGCGACTGAAGCTTTCTTT. This encodes CASSQVLLGQATEAFF.

The J gene is TRBJ1-3, the V gene TRBV9; perhaps TRBD1 as D (6 bases). This CDR3 is 16 amino acids long. V was trimmed by 0 bases and J by 0 bases, leaving 10 bases between them. Germline-derived CDR1 and CDR2 are SGDLS and YYNGEE. Written as DNA, the CDR3 is TGTGCCAGCAGCGTAGACTGGACAGACTCTGGAAACACCATATATTTT. This sequence encodes CASSVDWTDSGNTIYF.

The chain employs TRBV18 and TRBJ1-5, with D possibly being TRBD1 (5 bases). V was trimmed by 0 bases and J by 0 bases, leaving 9 bases between them. This CDR3 has 16 amino acids. Germline lookup yields CDR1 KGHSH and CDR2 LQKENI. The CDR3: CASSPPGDYSNQPQHF. Written as DNA, the CDR3 is TGTGCCAGCTCACCACCGGGGGATTATAGCAATCAGCCCCAGCATTTT.

This clone was observed a handful of times. V is TRBV19 and J is TRBJ1-1, with a tentative D call TRBD1 (6 bases). The CDR3 sequence is 15 residues long. Germline lookup yields CDR1 LNHDA and CDR2 SQIVND (reference sequence). Trimming shortened V by 3 bases and J by 0 bases, and 11 bases separated the two germline ends. CDR3 sequence reads: CASSMGGSLNTEAFF. The CDR3 DNA follows: TGTGCCAGTAGTATGGGGGGCAGCCTGAACACTGAAGCTTTCTTT.

J is TRBJ1-5 and V is TRBV19; D possibly corresponds to TRBD1 (5 bases). Trimming left V 3 bases short and J 8 bases short, with 17 bases between. This CDR3 contains 15 residues. CDR1 is LNHDA and CDR2 is SQIVND in the germline V gene (reference sequence). CDR3 protein: CASSIRNGAAEPQHF. CDR3 DNA sequence: TGTGCCAGTAGTATCAGAAATGGGGCCGCCGAGCCCCAGCATTTT. Full variable domain (missing parts from reference TRBV19 and TRBJ1-5): DGGITQSPKYLFRKEGQNVTLSCEQNLNHDAMYWYRQDPGQGLRLIYYSQIVNDFQKGDIAEGYSVSREKKESFPLTVTSAQKNPTAFYLCASSIRNGAAEPQHFGDGTRLSIL.

The gene calls are TRBV5-4 and TRBJ1-1; D might be TRBD1 (5 bases). Germline CDR1 and CDR2: SGHNT and YYREEE (reference sequence). Between the trimmed V and J ends, which lost 1 base and 3 bases, there was a span of 16 bases. This CDR3 comprises 16 residues. This chain's CDR3 is CASSLSGWRIDTEAFF. In DNA, the CDR3 is TGTGCCAGCAGCTTGTCAGGGTGGAGGATCGACACTGAAGCTTTCTTT.

This clone came up a few times. The J gene is TRBJ2-3, the V gene TRBV18; D is unresolved. Between the trimmed V and J ends, which lost 2 bases and 4 bases, there was a span of 13 bases. The length of the CDR3 is 15 residues. Germline CDR1 is KGHSH and CDR2 is LQKENI. CDR3 sequence reads: CASSPWQDRPDTQYF. The CDR3, as DNA: TGTGCCAGCTCACCATGGCAGGACCGACCAGATACGCAGTATTTT.

This chain connects TRBV7-2 to TRBJ1-1, with TRBD1 matching 12 bases. Germline loops: CDR1 SGHTA, CDR2 FQGNSA. The CDR3 has 14 residues. V trimming: 3 bases; J trimming: 11 bases; junction bases outside the gene matches: 7. CDR3 DNA sequence: TGTGCCAGCAGCTTGCGGGACAGGGGGCGCGACGCTTTCTTT. This translates into CASSLRDRGRDAFF.

The chain uses TRBV4-3 and TRBJ2-3; no clear D gene. The length of the CDR3 is 15 residues. V was trimmed by 4 bases and J by 0 bases, leaving 11 bases between them. Germline loops: CDR1 LGHNA, CDR2 YSLEER. Here the CDR3 reads CASSPDGRSTDTQYF. CDR3 coding DNA: TGCGCCAGCAGCCCTGACGGACGTAGCACAGATACGCAGTATTTT.

The gene calls are TRBV19 and TRBJ2-3, with 7 bases fitting TRBD2. Germline CDR1 and CDR2: LNHDA and SQIVND (reference sequence). V dropped 8 bases and J dropped 0; count of bases not matched to a gene: 11. This CDR3 spans 16 amino acids. For the CDR3, the DNA is TGTGCCAGTTCGAATAAACCGGGACTAAGCACAGATACGCAGTATTTT. It is translated as CASSNKPGLSTDTQYF.

This clone was counted once. The chain combines TRBV6-2 or TRBV6-3 with TRBJ1-5; a weak D match, TRBD1 (5 bases). The CDR3 extends over 15 amino acids. Deletions cut 2 bases from V and 2 bases from J, with 10 bases between. Germline-derived CDR1 and CDR2 are MNHEY and SVGEGT. CDR3 in amino acids: CASSYMTGGNQPQHF. The CDR3 DNA reads as TGTGCCAGCAGTTACATGACGGGGGGCAATCAGCCCCAGCATTTT.

The gene calls are TRBV24-1 and TRBJ2-5, with D perhaps TRBD2 (5 bases). Per the germline V gene, CDR1 is KGHDR and CDR2 is SFDVKD. The CDR3 sequence is 14 residues long. Trimming removed 7 bases from V and 2 bases from J, with 13 bases in between. The CDR3 protein is CATSPKDFQETQYF. In DNA, the CDR3 is TGTGCCACCAGCCCCAAGGACTTTCAAGAGACCCAGTACTTC.

This clone was detected once. The rearrangement joins TRBV6-5 to TRBJ2-5; TRBD1 might be the D (6 bases). This CDR3 is built from 13 residues. Trimming took 5 bases from V and 4 from J, leaving 11 bases between them. CDR1 is MNHEY and CDR2 is SVGAGI in the germline V gene. CDR3 region: CASSITGRETQYF. The CDR3 coding sequence is TGTGCCAGCAGTATAACAGGGCGAGAGACCCAGTACTTC.

CDR3 loop: CASSLLMGVRYEQYF. The CDR3 bases are TGTGCCAGCAGCTTATTGATGGGGGTACGATACGAGCAGTACTTC. The chain has TRBV11-2 and TRBJ2-7, with D perhaps being TRBD1 or TRBD2 (5 bases each). Germline CDR1 and CDR2: SGHAT and FQNNGV. The V and J ends lost 2 bases and 4 bases respectively, with 15 bases between them. The CDR3 is made up of 15 amino acids.

V and J are TRBV6-5 and TRBJ1-2; D remains unclear. The CDR3 has 13 amino acids. Trimming stripped 6 bases from V and 5 bases from J, with 13 bases between. The germline V gene has CDR1 MNHEY and CDR2 SVGAGI. The CDR3 coding sequence is TGTGCCAGCAGGGCAGGTGGTCCTTATGGCTACACCTTC. Its translation is CASRAGGPYGYTF.

The chain uses TRBV19 and TRBJ2-7, with no clear D. CDR3 length: 14 residues. Germline V gives CDR1 LNHDA, CDR2 SQIVND (reference sequence). V lost 7 bases to trimming and J lost 2 bases, with 15 bases between them. For the CDR3, the DNA is TGTGCCAGTACCAACCCCACTACACCCTACGAGCAGTACTTC. Translating it yields CASTNPTTPYEQYF.

This sequence joins TRBV30 and TRBJ1-4; 9 bases fit TRBD1. The CDR3 is 13 amino acids. Per the germline V gene, CDR1 is GTSNPN and CDR2 is SVGIG (reference sequence). V was pared by 7 bases and J by 7 bases, with 7 bases of the junction left unmatched. CDR3 coding DNA: TGTGCCTCGCCGGGACAGGGAATTGAAAAACTGTTTTTT. The encoded protein is CASPGQGIEKLFF.

V gene TRBV30 combines with J gene TRBJ2-5, with 7 positions matching TRBD2. Germline V gives CDR1 GTSNPN, CDR2 SVGIG (reference sequence). V lost 8 bases and J lost 1; bases outside the gene matches: 7. This CDR3 is built from 13 residues. This chain's CDR3 is CALRAGVQETQYF. CDR3 DNA: TGTGCCCTGAGGGCGGGGGTCCAAGAGACCCAGTACTTC. Based on the CDR3 plus reference TRBV30 and TRBJ2-5, the full variable domain is SQTIHQWPATLVQPVGSPLSLECTVEGTSNPNLYWYRQAAGRGLQLLFYSVGIGQISSEVPQNLSASRPQDRQFILSSKKLLLSDSGFYLCALRAGVQETQYFGPGTRLLVL.

The V call is TRBV7-2, the J call TRBJ1-2, with a possible D match to TRBD1 (6 bases). The CDR3 runs to 16 residues. Germline CDR1 and CDR2: SGHTA and FQGNSA. Trimming cost V 1 base and J 7 bases, with 19 bases left between them. The CDR3 coding sequence is TGTGCCAGCAGCTTAGTTGATTCGGGGGGGGCAGGTGGCTACACCTTC. Its protein is CASSLVDSGGAGGYTF. The whole variable domain, filled in from reference TRBV7-2 and TRBJ1-2, reads GAGVSQSPSNKVTEKGKDVELRCDPISGHTALYWYRQSLGQGLEFLIYFQGNSAPDKSGLPSDRFSAERTGGSVSTLTIQRTQQEDSAVYLCASSLVDSGGAGGYTFGSGTRLTVV.